What follows is one TCR beta chain and its context. The target antigen is unknown. With 60 Vbeta and 13 Jbeta primers, the PCR was carried out. Some clones are missing from TCRdb's copy, which holds only in-frame ones; the method was immunoSEQ multiplex PCR. The sample holds 85,000 to 95,000 clones, 6% to 9% seen once. The length of the CDR3 is 16 residues. Looked up from germline, CDR1 is ENHRY and CDR2 is SYGVKD. The V gene end was trimmed by 7 bases and the J gene end by 0 bases; junction bases not matched to a gene: 6. The entry originates in a study of cytomegalovirus exposure and HLA in healthy donors. Study at large: Previous work identified roughly 120 million unique TCR beta sequences from about 200 million T cells.

Whole-study results and caveats: Analysis performed later found roughly 17,000 TCR beta sequences associated with HLA alleles at 0.05 false discovery rate. Being productive about 90% or about 30% of the time was typical of most TCR beta V segments in an earlier analysis.

This chain joins TRBV10-3 and TRBJ2-7, with 13 bases lining up with TRBD2. Sequencing was performed on PBMCs. This sequence was found in a man aged 45-65 years in good health and CMV-seronegative. The CDR3 DNA follows: TGTGCCATCAAAGGGACTAGCGGGACGAGCTCCTACGAGCAGTACTTC. Protein product: CAIKGTSGTSSYEQYF.